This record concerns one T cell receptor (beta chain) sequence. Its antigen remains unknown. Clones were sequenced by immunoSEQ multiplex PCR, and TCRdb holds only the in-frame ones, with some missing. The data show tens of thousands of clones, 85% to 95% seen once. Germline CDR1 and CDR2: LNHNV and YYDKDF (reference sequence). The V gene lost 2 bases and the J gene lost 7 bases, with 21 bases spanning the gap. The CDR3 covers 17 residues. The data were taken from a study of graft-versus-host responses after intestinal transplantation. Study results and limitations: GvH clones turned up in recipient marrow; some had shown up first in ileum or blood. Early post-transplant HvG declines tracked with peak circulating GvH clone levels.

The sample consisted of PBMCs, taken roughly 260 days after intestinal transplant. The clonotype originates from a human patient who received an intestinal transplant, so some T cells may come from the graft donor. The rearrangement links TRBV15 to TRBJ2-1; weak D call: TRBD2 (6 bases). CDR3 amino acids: CATSRLGTGTGGNEQFF. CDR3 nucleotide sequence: TGTGCCACCAGCAGACTCGGGACCGGGACTGGGGGAAATGAGCAGTTCTTC.